Listed below are T cell receptor beta chains from one sample, sequenced in a study of cytomegalovirus exposure and HLA in healthy donors. Produced via immunoSEQ multiplex PCR; TCRdb's table is partial and in-frame only. Among fewer than 95,000 clones listed, over 60% were seen once. Sequences were obtained from PBMCs. These receptors were taken from a woman in her forties or fifties in good health and CMV-seropositive. The CDR3 runs from the conserved cysteine through the conserved F or W. Fields, in order: V gene, D gene, J gene, clone size, CDR3 DNA, CDR3 protein. D genes are given only for firm matches. The size of a clone is reported for some rows only, either as once, few or many, or as a class for expanded clones.

>TRBV28|-|TRBJ2-3|-
TGTGCCAGCAGTTCAGGATCAGATACGCAGTATTTT
CASSSGSDTQYF
>TRBV19|TRBD1|TRBJ1-6|-
TGTGCCACCTGGGACAGGGGGCGAGGGTCACCCCTCCACTTT
CATWDRGRGSPLHF
>TRBV7-2|TRBD1|TRBJ2-4|-
TGTGCCAGCAGCTTAGCTCGGACAGGGGCGAACATTCAGTACTTC
CASSLARTGANIQYF
>TRBV2|TRBD1|TRBJ1-2|-
TGTGCCAGCAGTGAGGGGAGGAGGACAGGGAATGGCTACACCTTC
CASSEGRRTGNGYTF
>TRBV6-5|-|TRBJ1-2|once
TGTGCCAGCAGTTACGCAAGAGAGATTGGCTACACCTTC
CASSYAREIGYTF
>TRBV9|-|TRBJ1-1|-
TGTGCCAGCAGCGGACTCAGGGAGAACACTGAAGCTTTCTTT
CASSGLRENTEAFF
>TRBV7-9|TRBD2|TRBJ2-1|-
TGTGCCAGCAGCACCCCCGCTAGCGGGGGGTCAAATGAGCAGTTCTTC
CASSTPASGGSNEQFF
>TRBV2|TRBD1|TRBJ1-5|few
TGTGCCAGCAGCTTGACAGGGGAGGGGAATCAGCCCCAGCATTTT
CASSLTGEGNQPQHF
>TRBV28|-|TRBJ1-3|-
TGTGCCAGCAGTGGAGGACAGATCTCTGGAAACACCATATATTTT
CASSGGQISGNTIYF
>TRBV5-5|-|TRBJ1-6|-
TGTGCCAGCAGCCCGCGGTCCGCAGACTATAATTCACCCCTCCACTTT
CASSPRSADYNSPLHF
>TRBV6-5|-|TRBJ1-2|-
TGTGCCAGCAGTCCTCACAGGGTCGACGGCTACACCTTC
CASSPHRVDGYTF
>TRBV5-5|-|TRBJ2-1|-
TGTGCCAGCAGCTTGTGGTTTTCTTCGGGGAATGAGCAGTTCTTC
CASSLWFSSGNEQFF
>TRBV4-3|-|TRBJ2-1|-
TGCGCCAGCAGCCAAGATAGGGGGGGCACCTACAATGAGCAGTTCTTC
CASSQDRGGTYNEQFF
>TRBV7-2|-|TRBJ2-3|-
TGTGCCAGCAGACCTACAGGTCCGACCACAGATACGCAGTATTTT
CASRPTGPTTDTQYF